These 8 T cell receptor beta chains came from one sample sequenced in a study of T cells after yellow fever vaccination. TCRdb analysed the 5' RACE reads with MiXCR anew, one entry per CDR3 protein. The sample records some 500,000 distinct CDR3 sequences, about 13% being singletons. Specimen: PBMCs, collected on the day of the yellow fever booster vaccination. Every receptor here comes from a man between 25 and 39 years old who received the YFV17D yellow fever vaccine.

The chain couples TRBV6-1 to TRBJ1-4; D is unresolved. CDR1 is MNHNS and CDR2 is SASEGT in the germline V gene. CDR3 length equals 13 residues. V was trimmed by 6 bases and J by 3 bases, leaving 8 bases between them. The CDR3 protein is CASRRDPNEKLFF. CDR3 DNA: TGTGCCAGCAGACGGGATCCTAATGAAAAACTGTTTTTT.

The gene calls are TRBV7-6 and TRBJ1-2; tentative D call: TRBD1 (5 bases). This CDR3 is 15 amino acids long. Germline assignment: CDR1 SGHVS and CDR2 FNYEAQ. V lost 2 bases and J lost 5, with 15 bases in between. CDR3 in amino acids: CASSLTVGPGYGYTF. The CDR3 DNA is TGTGCCAGCAGCTTAACAGTTGGGCCAGGGTATGGCTACACCTTC. The full variable domain, completed using reference TRBV7-6 and TRBJ1-2, is GAGVSQSPRYKVTKRGQDVALRCDPISGHVSLYWYRQALGQGPEFLTYFNYEAQQDKSGLPNDRFSAERPEGSISTLTIQRTEQRDSAMYRCASSLTVGPGYGYTFGSGTRLTVV.

In this sample, this clonotype turned up a few times. The rearrangement links TRBV6-5 to TRBJ2-1, with TRBD2 matching over 7 bases. The CDR3 is 15 amino acids. Germline lookup yields CDR1 MNHEY and CDR2 SVGAGI. After removal of 2 bases from V and 2 bases from J, the junction contained 3 bases not matched to a gene. CDR3 sequence (DNA): TGTGCCAGCAGTTACACAGCGGGACCCTACAATGAGCAGTTCTTC. The encoded protein is CASSYTAGPYNEQFF.

This clonotype was recorded once. The CDR3 DNA follows: TGTGCCAGCTCACAGGAAATAATGAACACTGAAGCTTTCTTT. It codes for CASSQEIMNTEAFF. The genes are TRBV18 and TRBJ1-1; D is unclear. There are 14 residues in the CDR3. Deletions cut 4 bases from V and 0 bases from J, with 9 bases between. Looked up from germline, CDR1 is KGHSH and CDR2 is LQKENI.

This clonotype was recorded many times. V gene TRBV7-2 combines with J gene TRBJ2-1, with D perhaps TRBD2 (6 bases). CDR1 and CDR2 from the germline V gene are SGHTA and FQGNSA. This CDR3 region has 12 residues. The V end lost 3 bases, the J end lost 10 bases, and 10 bases lay between the germline ends. The CDR3 spells CASSFAGSEQFF. The CDR3 DNA is TGTGCCAGCAGCTTTGCGGGATCCGAGCAGTTCTTC.

In its sample, this clonotype was seen a few times. The J gene is TRBJ1-5, the V gene TRBV5-1; D not resolved. The V gene lost 0 bases and the J gene lost 2 bases, with 6 bases spanning the gap. CDR3 length equals 14 residues. The germline gives CDR1 SGHRS, CDR2 YFSETQ. DNA of the CDR3: TGCGCCAGCAGCTTGGAGGGCCGCAATCAGCCCCAGCATTTT. Its protein is CASSLEGRNQPQHF.

There are a few counts of this clonotype. This chain joins TRBV19 and TRBJ2-7, with D possibly being TRBD1 (6 bases). Per germline, CDR1 LNHDA and CDR2 SQIVND (reference sequence). This CDR3 spans 18 amino acids. With 5 bases removed from V and 0 bases from J, the gap between germline ends came to 23 bases. In DNA form, the CDR3 reads TGTGCCAGTAGTCCGGGACATCCCCAGCCCCCCAACTCCTACGAGCAGTACTTC. It specifies CASSPGHPQPPNSYEQYF.

This chain uses TRBV6-6 with TRBJ2-1; D call uncertain. CDR3 length: 12 residues. V was pared by 2 bases and J by 8 bases, with 7 bases between. In germline, CDR1 is MNHNY, CDR2 SVGAGI (reference sequence). This CDR3 reads CASSYGLDEQFF. The CDR3 nucleotides read TGTGCCAGCAGTTACGGGCTCGATGAGCAGTTCTTC.